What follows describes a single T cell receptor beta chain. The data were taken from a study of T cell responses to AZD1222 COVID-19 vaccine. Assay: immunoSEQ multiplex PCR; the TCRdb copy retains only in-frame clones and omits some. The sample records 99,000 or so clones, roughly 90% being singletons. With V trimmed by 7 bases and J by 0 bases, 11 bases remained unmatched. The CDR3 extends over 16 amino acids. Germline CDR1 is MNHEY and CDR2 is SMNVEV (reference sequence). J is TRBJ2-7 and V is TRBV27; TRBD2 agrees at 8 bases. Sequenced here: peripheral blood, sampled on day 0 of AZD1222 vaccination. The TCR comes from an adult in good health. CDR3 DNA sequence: TGTGCCAGCACCCTAACTCCGGGACTAGGCTCCTACGAGCAGTACTTC. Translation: CASTLTPGLGSYEQYF.